This T cell receptor beta chain appears in the sequencing data of a study of beta chain features in type 1 diabetes. Expressed TCRB transcripts were sequenced after all isolated RNA was converted to cDNA. TCRdb keeps only in-frame clones here, not all; method: immunoSEQ multiplex PCR. The sample yields about 340,000 clones, 6.5% to 10% seen once. At least ten counts were recorded for this clone. Its antigen is as yet unknown. Overall study results and limits: VDJ junctions from patients with type 1 diabetes contained fewer insertions and more deletions. Patients' naive, central memory and regulatory TCRB repertoires appeared more alike than those of healthy donors.

Sorted CD4+ subsets: naive, central memory, regulatory, stem cell-like memory (CD45RO/CCR7/CD25/CD127/CD95/CD27 panel). Once sorted, every population was more than 95% pure. V gave up 4 bases and J gave up 1 base, with 16 bases separating them. The CDR3 covers 16 residues. Looked up from germline, CDR1 is SGHVS and CDR2 is FQNEAQ. The sequencing input was central memory CD4+ T cells from blood. The chain couples TRBV7-8 to TRBJ2-5; no firm D call. The receptor was isolated from a woman between 18 and 29 years old in good health. CDR3 in amino acids: CASSSYQMVGQETQYF. CDR3 sequence (DNA): TGTGCCAGCAGCTCGTACCAGATGGTCGGCCAAGAGACCCAGTACTTC. Complete variable domain (other parts from reference TRBV7-8 and TRBJ2-5): GAGVSQSPRYKVAKRGQDVALRCDPISGHVSLFWYQQALGQGPEFLTYFQNEAQLDKSGLPSDRFFAERPEGSVSTLKIQRTQQEDSAVYLCASSSYQMVGQETQYFGPGTRLLVL.